The 9 T cell receptor beta chains presented below share a single source sample, sequenced in a study of tumor-infiltrating lymphocytes in primary liver carcinoma. Constant-region priming of around 530 ng total RNA yielded TCR beta cDNA. Three-round nested multiplex PCR performed with slightly modified ARM-PCR produced the TCR beta libraries. Rounds one and two of PCR, each of 10 cycles, were primed with TRBV1-TRBV30 forward primers and a C-beta reverse primer. In TCRdb, the multiplex PCR reads were re-called with MiXCR into one record per CDR3 protein. The sample carries about 130,000 distinct CDR3 sequences, 55% to 75% recorded once. Investigators took RNA and DNA out together from roughly 20-30 mg of unsorted bulk tissue. The sequenced material came from liver tumor tissue from sampling region 3. As for subset: tumor region T3, left-lateral pole. The receptors were sampled from a woman aged 55-69 years with primary liver carcinoma and hepatitis B virus infection.

This clonotype was observed a few times. The genes are TRBV30 and TRBJ2-2, with 8 nucleotides matching TRBD1. The V and J ends lost 2 bases and 6 bases, in that order; junction bases with no gene match: 8. The CDR3 has 15 residues. CDR1 and CDR2 from the germline V gene are GTSNPN and SVGIG (reference sequence). CDR3 DNA: TGTGCCTGGAGTCGGCAGGGGGCGAGGGCCGGGGAGCTGTTTTTT. Translated, it gives CAWSRQGARAGELFF.

Notes on this clonotype: It may be a read error: a sequence one base away is much more abundant. The V and J genes are TRBV14 and TRBJ1-5; D ambiguous. Trimming took 4 bases from V and 11 from J, leaving 9 bases between them. CDR1 is SGHDN, CDR2 FVKESK, per germline. This CDR3 is built from 11 residues. The CDR3 reads CASSPCQAQHF. CDR3 nucleotide sequence: TGTGCCAGCAGCCCCTGCCAGGCCCAGCATTTT.

As regards this clonotype: One end of the junction fails to match germline, which may point to a read error. The rearrangement uses TRBV28 and TRBJ2-3; D is perhaps TRBD2 (6 bases). CDR3 length: 15 residues. The germline gives CDR1 MDHEN, CDR2 SYDVKM. The CDR3 region is CASSLVGRRSDTQCF. The CDR3 nucleotides read TGTGCCAGCAGTTTAGTCGGGAGAAGGTCAGATACGCAGTGTTTT.

This clonotype was detected ten times or more. The rearrangement joins TRBV11-2 to TRBJ2-1; D is ambiguous. Germline V gives CDR1 SGHAT, CDR2 FQNNGV. The ends were cut back, 1 base at V and 2 bases at J, with 12 bases in the middle. CDR3 length: 16 residues. The CDR3 is CASSLGGSSTYNEQFF. CDR3 in DNA: TGTGCCAGCAGCTTAGGTGGCTCCTCAACCTACAATGAGCAGTTCTTC.

This clonotype showed up just once. This could be a read error, since a much larger clone is one nucleotide away. The chain carries TRBV28 and TRBJ2-5; D is undetermined. Germline V CDR1 and CDR2: MDHEN, SYDVKM. CDR3 length equals 12 residues. The CDR3 nucleotides read TGTTCCAGCAGTCGCCAGAGTATGGCCCAGTACTTC. This gives the protein CSSSRQSMAQYF.

As regards this clonotype: A much bigger clone sits one base away, suggesting this may be a read error. The conserved closing phenylalanine or tryptophan is absent in this CDR3, likely reflecting a read error. This chain links TRBV29-1 with TRBJ2-3, with TRBD2 matching 7 bases. Germline CDR1 SQVTM, CDR2 ANQGSEA. The J segment lost 6 bases and the V segment lost 2 bases, leaving 17 bases of the junction unmatched. This CDR3 has 17 residues. The CDR3 protein is CSVEWAGVAGLVDTQYL. In nucleotides, the CDR3 is TGCAGCGTTGAATGGGCCGGTGTAGCGGGCCTGGTGGATACGCAGTATCTT.

This clonotype was observed a few times. The chain employs TRBV6-6 and TRBJ2-7, with TRBD2 matching 10 bases. This CDR3 spans 16 amino acids. Germline V gives CDR1 MNHNY, CDR2 SVGAGI (reference sequence). J gave up 5 bases and V 6 bases, and 13 bases lay outside the gene matches. CDR3 in DNA: TGTGCCAGCAGCGAGACCGCTAGCGGGAGTAGCGACGAGCAGTACTTC. This encodes CASSETASGSSDEQYF.

At least ten counts were recorded for this clonotype. J is TRBJ2-7 and V is TRBV29-1; TRBD2 is a possible D gene (5 bases). Trimming cost V 4 bases and J 2 bases, with 9 bases left between them. CDR3 length equals 12 residues. Per the germline V gene, CDR1 is SQVTM and CDR2 is ANQGSEA. CDR3 in amino acids: CSVAGVTYEQYF. The CDR3 DNA is TGCAGCGTTGCCGGGGTGACCTACGAGCAGTACTTC.

The sample holds a few counts of this clonotype. The V call is TRBV29-1, the J call TRBJ2-7; D call uncertain. Per the germline V gene, CDR1 is SQVTM and CDR2 is ANQGSEA. There are 14 residues in the CDR3. The V end lost 6 bases, the J end lost 4 bases, and 19 bases lay between the germline ends. CDR3 residues: CSVAGMARTYEQYF. For the CDR3, the DNA is TGCAGCGTGGCTGGGATGGCGAGAACATACGAGCAGTACTTC.